This T cell receptor beta chain was observed in a study of T cells after yellow fever vaccination. From germline, CDR1 is SNHLY and CDR2 FYNNEI. CDR3 size: 14 residues. J lost 6 bases, V lost 7 bases, and 7 bases had no gene match. This clonotype was seen more than once but under ten times. TCRdb ran MiXCR on the 5' RACE reads and lists one entry per CDR3 protein. The sample has about 630,000 distinct CDR3 sequences, 9% to 15% seen once. Source: PBMCs, taken on the day of the yellow fever booster vaccination. This chain uses TRBV2 with TRBJ1-5, with 9 positions matching TRBD1. The TCR originated in a man aged 25 to 45 who received the YFV17D yellow fever vaccine. The CDR3, as DNA: TGTGCCAGCACCGCAACAGGGGGCACTCAGCCCCAGCATTTT. Translated, it gives CASTATGGTQPQHF.